Reported below is one TCR beta chain. The germline V gene encodes CDR1 SEHNR and CDR2 FQNEAQ (reference sequence). The CDR3 is made up of 14 amino acids. V was clipped by 6 bases and J by 3 bases; unmatched bases: 6. The data stem from a study of CD8 T cells in Susac syndrome. Random hexamers were used to reverse transcribe an amount of roughly 0.5 to 1 ug RNA. TCRdb called the immunoSEQ multiplex PCR reads again in MiXCR, with one record for every CDR3 protein. The repertoire consists of fewer than 350,000 distinct CDR3 sequences, with 85% occurring once and the leading ten covering 0.2% to 0.25%. This sequence was found in a human donor with multiple sclerosis. The chain couples TRBV7-9 to TRBJ2-5; TRBD1 aligns across 8 bases. Specimen: CD8+ T cells from PBMCs. The DNA for the CDR3 is TGTGCCAGCAGGTTGACAGGGGTGGAAGAGACCCAGTACTTC. The encoded protein is CASRLTGVEETQYF.